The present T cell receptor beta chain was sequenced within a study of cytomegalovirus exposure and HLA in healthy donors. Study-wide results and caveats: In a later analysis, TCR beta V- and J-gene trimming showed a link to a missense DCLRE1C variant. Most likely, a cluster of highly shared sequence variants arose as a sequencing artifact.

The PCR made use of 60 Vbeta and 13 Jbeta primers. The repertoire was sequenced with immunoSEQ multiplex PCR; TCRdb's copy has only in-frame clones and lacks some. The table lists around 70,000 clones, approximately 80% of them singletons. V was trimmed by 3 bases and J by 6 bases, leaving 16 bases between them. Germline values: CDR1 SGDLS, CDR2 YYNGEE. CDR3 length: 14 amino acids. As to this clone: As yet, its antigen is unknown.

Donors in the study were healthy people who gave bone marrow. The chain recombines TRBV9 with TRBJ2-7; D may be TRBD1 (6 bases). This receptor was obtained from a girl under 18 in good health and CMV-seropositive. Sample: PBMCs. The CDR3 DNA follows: TGTGCCAGCAGCGCCGCTACAGGGTATGGCGAGCAGTACTTC. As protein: CASSAATGYGEQYF.